Listed below are T cell receptor beta chains from one sample, sequenced in a study of T cell responses to AZD1222 COVID-19 vaccine. Assay used: immunoSEQ multiplex PCR; TCRdb lists only in-frame clones, some missing. Of 70,000 to 80,000 clones in the sample, 80% were seen once. This sample comprised peripheral blood, obtained 28 days after the second AZD1222 dose. Receptor source: an adult who received the AZD1222 COVID-19 vaccine. CDR3s leave out the opening cysteine and the closing phenylalanine or tryptophan. Expanded clones get a size class; other rows say once, few or many, or leave the size out.

V | size | CDR3
TRBV4-2 | . | ASSQVGGGASYNEQF
TRBV7-2 | . | ASSPHFSRHYEQY
TRBV28 | . | ASSLLAGVPGELF
TRBV11-2 | . | ASSLEVGVNEQF
TRBV7-9 | . | ASSLATSGGYT
TRBV3-1/TRBV3-2 | . | ASSPRGVANTEAF
TRBV25-1 | . | ASTNGQFTNTIY
TRBV6-6 | . | ASSYREGPQETQY
TRBV11-2 | . | ASSLGDRGETQY
TRBV5-1 | . | ASSSLGTDATNEKLF
TRBV27 | . | ASSLSGGRGDEQF
TRBV7-9 | . | ASSLPGEQY
TRBV7-9 | . | ASTLAVQETQY
TRBV30 | . | AWTVGTHRREQY
TRBV5-1 | . | ASSSRVGYGKNTEAF
TRBV27 | . | AVLAGGGETQY
TRBV27 | once | ASSPTRIHLGGGQETQY
TRBV27 | . | ASSLWANTEAF
TRBV18 | . | ASSGQGGYEQY
TRBV27 | . | ASRDSSTNEKLF